The source of this T cell receptor beta chain is a study of T cell responses to AZD1222 COVID-19 vaccine. The wider study: Pooled together were second doses at about 4 or about 12 weeks.

This clone was observed a handful of times. TCRdb's table, derived via immunoSEQ multiplex PCR, lists solely in-frame clones and lacks some. The repertoire consists of roughly 160,000 clones, with around nine tenths occurring once and the leading ten covering approximately 5.7%. CDR1 and CDR2 from the germline V gene are LGHNA and YNFKEQ. The CDR3 sequence is 14 residues long. V lost 3 bases to trimming and J lost 3 bases, with 9 bases between them. V and J are TRBV4-2 and TRBJ1-5; no reliable D call. Material: peripheral blood, obtained on day 0 of AZD1222 vaccination. The clonotype comes from an adult in good health. CDR3 nucleotide sequence: TGTGCCAGCAGCCAGACGACACCCAATCAGCCCCAGCATTTT. Translation gives CASSQTTPNQPQHF.